Listed below are T cell receptor beta chains from one sample, sequenced in a study of OX40 agonist ivuxolimab in advanced cancers. This table comes from immunoSEQ multiplex PCR, and its TCRdb copy is limited to in-frame clones, with some not included. The sample yields some 59,000 clones, around 83% seen once. The sequencing here drew on CD4+ or CD8+ T cells sorted from blood, taken in a trial of the OX40 agonist ivuxolimab. The receptors stem from an adult with an advanced solid tumor such as melanoma, head and neck, liver or kidney cancer. Both conserved end residues are part of each CDR3.

>TRBV7-9|TRBJ1-2
CASSLDRDGYTF
>TRBV5-1|TRBJ2-2
CASSLGTVGGTGELFF
>TRBV5-1|TRBJ1-6
CASSQTPRNSPLHF
>TRBV19|TRBJ1-1
CASSIGRGVRDTEAFF
>TRBV19|TRBJ2-7
CASSIFSGFSEQYF
>TRBV18|TRBJ2-2
CASSPLPGESAGELFF
>TRBV7-2|TRBJ1-6
CASSLLPRTINSPLHF
>TRBV7-3|TRBJ2-3
CASSLMGTDTQYF
>TRBV28|TRBJ1-4
CASGTQGLREKLFF
>TRBV28|TRBJ1-5
CASSLQGADQPQHF
>TRBV11-3|TRBJ2-7
CASSLASLGTRNHEQYF
>TRBV19|TRBJ1-6
CASSSPGSYNSPLHF
>TRBV7-9|TRBJ1-3
CASSASGGGYSGNTIYF
>TRBV7-3|TRBJ2-2
CASSLTRDSANTGELFF
>TRBV2|TRBJ2-7
CASGEGTGGYEQYF
>TRBV7-8|TRBJ1-3
CASSLDRGSGNTIYF
>TRBV19|TRBJ2-3
CASSTGTGIGQYF
>TRBV19|TRBJ1-2
CASSIGAGLAISYTF
>TRBV5-4|TRBJ1-2
CASSAGYYGYTF
>TRBV6-1|TRBJ2-2
CASSESPANTGELFF
>TRBV4-1|TRBJ1-3
CASSPSWDTIYF
>TRBV10-3|TRBJ1-2
CATVLGPEDGYTF
>TRBV6-5|TRBJ1-4
CASRGQGWDEKLFF
>TRBV29-1|TRBJ2-5
CSVEEAFETQYF
>TRBV7-6|TRBJ2-1
CASSPAGTSNEQFF
>TRBV19|TRBJ2-5
CASRGLALETQYF
>TRBV6-5|TRBJ1-5
CASSLGTGVQPQHF
>TRBV9|TRBJ2-5
CASSPSPGGFETQYF